A selection of T cell receptor beta chains follows, all from one sample in a study of blood T cell repertoires in COVID-19. Method: immunoSEQ multiplex PCR; TCRdb's copy keeps in-frame clones and lacks some. Here the sample spans around 230,000 clones, 89% being singletons. The source material was PBMCs or T cells enriched from blood (not recorded which). Source of these receptors: a woman younger than 45 with acute COVID-19. The CDR3 runs from the conserved cysteine through the conserved F or W. The D gene is left open where the match is weak. The listing skips clone size in some rows; elsewhere it reads once, few, many or a size class.

cdr3_length clone_size j_call d_call v_call cdr3_nt cdr3_aa
13 once TRBJ1-5 TRBD1 TRBV18 TGTGCCAGCGCACAGGGGCATGAACAGCCCCAGCATTTT CASAQGHEQPQHF
13 . TRBJ2-7 . TRBV5-4 TGTGCCGGGCACACCGCATCCTCCTACGAGCAGTACTTC CAGHTASSYEQYF
18 . TRBJ1-6 . TRBV14 TGTGCCAGCAGCCAAGACATGCCCACACACGCCAATAATTCACCCCTCCACTTT CASSQDMPTHANNSPLHF
18 . TRBJ1-6 . TRBV3-1/TRBV3-2 TGTGCCAGCAGCCAAGACTTGGGACTTCGGGGCAGGGCTTCACCCCTCCACTTT CASSQDLGLRGRASPLHF
12 . TRBJ2-3 . TRBV19 TGTGCCAGCCGACTAGGCACAGATACGCAGTATTTT CASRLGTDTQYF
16 . TRBJ2-1 TRBD2 TRBV7-3 TGTGCCAGCAGCTTAATGGCTAGCGGGGGGTACAATGAGCAGTTCTTC CASSLMASGGYNEQFF
16 . TRBJ1-6 . TRBV5-4 TGTGCCAGCAGCTCCGACAGGTCCTCCTATAATTCACCCCTCCACTTT CASSSDRSSYNSPLHF
16 . TRBJ2-7 TRBD1 TRBV28 TGTGCCAGCAGTCTACCCCTGGACAGGGACTTTGATGAGCAGTACTTC CASSLPLDRDFDEQYF
14 . TRBJ2-7 TRBD1 TRBV18 TGTGCCAGCTCACCGCCGACAGGGAAATACGAGCAGTACTTC CASSPPTGKYEQYF
14 . TRBJ2-7 TRBD1 TRBV29-1 TGCAGCGTTGCGCAACAGGGGACCTCCTACGAGCAGTACTTC CSVAQQGTSYEQYF
13 . TRBJ1-2 . TRBV19 TGTGCCAGTACACGGACAGCCAACTATGGCTACACCTTC CASTRTANYGYTF
15 . TRBJ2-5 TRBD1 TRBV10-1 TGCGCCAGCAGTGAGTCGGGACAGGGTCGAGAGACCCAGTACTTC CASSESGQGRETQYF
15 . TRBJ1-5 . TRBV19 TGTGCCAGTAGTATATATGAGCAGACTAATCAGCCCCAGCATTTT CASSIYEQTNQPQHF
14 . TRBJ1-5 . TRBV30 TGTGCCTGGAGTGGACAGCCGGGCAATCAGCCCCAGCATTTT CAWSGQPGNQPQHF
16 . TRBJ2-3 TRBD2 TRBV5-8 TGTGCCAGCAGCGCCGGACTAGCGGGGGGGAGGGATACGCAGTATTTT CASSAGLAGGRDTQYF
16 . TRBJ2-2 . TRBV7-6 TGTGCCAGCCAACTCGGGGGGCCGCCTCACACCGGGGAGCTGTTTTTT CASQLGGPPHTGELFF